Sequencing of this T cell receptor beta chain was carried out in a study of blood T cell repertoires in COVID-19. As for the study in general: Sources were T cells, B-cell-depleted T cells, or PBMCs; the material itself was cDNA or gDNA.

The assay was immunoSEQ multiplex PCR, and TCRdb's table has in-frame clones only and misses some. The sample records 84,000 or so clones, 75% to 90% being singletons. The germline CDR1 and CDR2 sequences are MGHRA and YSYEKL. Trimming took 0 bases from V and 6 from J, leaving 6 bases between them. CDR3 size: 13 residues. The sequencing sample was made of peripheral blood. This chain connects TRBV4-1 to TRBJ2-1; D is unresolved. The sequence was collected from a woman between 35 and 50 years old with active or convalescent COVID-19. The CDR3 sequence: CASSQDQVNEQFF. CDR3 sequence (DNA): TGCGCCAGCAGCCAAGATCAGGTCAATGAGCAGTTCTTC.